The rows below give T cell receptor beta chains drawn from one sample of a study of cytomegalovirus exposure and HLA in healthy donors. Data came from immunoSEQ multiplex PCR; TCRdb stores just in-frame clones and leaves some out. The table lists roughly 53,000 clones. Sequenced: PBMCs. The receptors were sampled from a female donor in good health and CMV-seronegative. Each CDR3 is given with its conserved first and last residue. A D gene is named only where the DNA matches it firmly.

TRBV6-5	TRBJ1-1	TRBD1	TGTGCCAGCAGTTACCTTACAGGGGGAGTAGCTTTCTTT	CASSYLTGGVAFF
TRBV4-3	TRBJ2-7	TRBD2	TGCGCCAGCAGCCAAGGCGGGGAGGGAAGAGGGGACTCCTCCTACGAGCAGTACTTC	CASSQGGEGRGDSSYEQYF
TRBV4-3	TRBJ1-3	TRBD1	TGCGCCAGCAGCCAAAAGCCCCAGGGGGCTGGAAACACCATATATTTT	CASSQKPQGAGNTIYF
TRBV5-1	TRBJ2-5	TRBD2	TGCGCCAGCAGCCATAAGGGACTAGCGGGAGGGCAAGAGACCCAGTACTTC	CASSHKGLAGGQETQYF
TRBV4-3	TRBJ1-3	NA	TGCGCCAGCAGCCAAGAATTCACCGACAACTCTGGAAACACCATATATTTT	CASSQEFTDNSGNTIYF
TRBV6-5	TRBJ2-7	NA	TGTGCCAGCAGGGGGAACGGGGACGAGCAGTACTTC	CASRGNGDEQYF
TRBV19	TRBJ2-7	NA	TGTGCCAGTAGTAGGGACACAGCCTACGAGCAGTACTTC	CASSRDTAYEQYF
TRBV5-1	TRBJ1-2	TRBD1	TGCGCCAGCAGTTCCGCCGGGACAGGGGATGGCTACACCTTC	CASSSAGTGDGYTF
TRBV12-5	TRBJ1-5	NA	TGTGCTAGTGGTTCTTCGGTCGTCAATCAGCCCCAGCATTTT	CASGSSVVNQPQHF
TRBV2	TRBJ2-7	NA	TGTGCCAGCAGTGTCGGGCGGGCGACCTACGAGCAGTACTTC	CASSVGRATYEQYF
TRBV4-3	TRBJ2-2	TRBD1	TGCGCCAGCAGCCAAGGAGGGGGACAGGGGCGCACCGGGGAGCTGTTTTTT	CASSQGGGQGRTGELFF
TRBV6-5	TRBJ1-2	NA	TGTGCCAGCAGTTACTCGGGGTCGGGGAGGATCGATGGCTACACCTTC	CASSYSGSGRIDGYTF
TRBV30	TRBJ1-1	NA	TGTGCCTGGAGTGTAGCGGAACGAGGGACTGAAGCTTTCTTT	CAWSVAERGTEAFF
TRBV11-3	TRBJ2-2	NA	TGTGCCAGCAGCTTATCCTGGCCCCAGGGAATAGACACCGGGGAGCTGTTTTTT	CASSLSWPQGIDTGELFF
TRBV2	TRBJ2-7	NA	TGTGCCAGCAGTGATCGGGCTAGCGACCCGTCCTACGAGCAGTACTTC	CASSDRASDPSYEQYF
TRBV6-1	TRBJ1-1	NA	TGTGCCAGCAGTGAAATACGGGGAACGACTGAAGCTTTCTTT	CASSEIRGTTEAFF
TRBV4-1	TRBJ1-3	TRBD1	TGCGCCAGCAGCCAACATCGGGACAGCTCTGGAAACACCATATATTTT	CASSQHRDSSGNTIYF
TRBV5-4	TRBJ1-1	TRBD1	TGTGCCAGCAGCGCCCGGGACAGGGGAATCACTGAAGCTTTCTTT	CASSARDRGITEAFF
TRBV6-5	TRBJ2-7	TRBD2	TGTGCCAGCAGTTACCTGACTAGCGGGAGCTACGAGCAGTACTTC	CASSYLTSGSYEQYF
TRBV27	TRBJ2-7	TRBD1	TGTGCCAGCAGTTTATCGGGCCGACAGGGGTGGAGCTACGAGCAGTACTTC	CASSLSGRQGWSYEQYF
TRBV5-1	TRBJ1-1	TRBD1	TGCGCCAGCAGCTTGGGGACAGGGTTCCTGGACACTGAAGATTTCTTT	CASSLGTGFLDTEDFF
TRBV28	TRBJ1-1	NA	TGTGCCAGCAGTCTAGGTACTGAAGCTTTCTTT	CASSLGTEAFF
TRBV18	TRBJ2-3	TRBD2	TGTGCCAGCTCACTTAACCTCCGGGGGGGCGGAGATACGCAGTATTTT	CASSLNLRGGGDTQYF
TRBV11-3	TRBJ2-1	TRBD2	TGTGCCAGCAGCTTCGGGACTAGCGGCAACAATGAGCAGTTCTTC	CASSFGTSGNNEQFF
TRBV6-4	TRBJ2-7	TRBD1	TGTGCCAGCAGTGACTCCAGGCAGGGGGCCACCTACGAGCAGTACTTC	CASSDSRQGATYEQYF
TRBV2	TRBJ1-1	NA	TGTGCCAGCAGTCAGGGGAATGAAGCTTTCTTT	CASSQGNEAFF
TRBV6-5	TRBJ1-1	TRBD1	TGTGCCAGCAGCAGACAGGGTGTAGAGACTGAAGCTTTCTTT	CASSRQGVETEAFF
TRBV13	TRBJ2-7	TRBD1	TGTGCCAGCAGCTTAGGGGTCGGGACAGGGGTCTACGAGCAGTACTTC	CASSLGVGTGVYEQYF
TRBV7-2	TRBJ1-1	TRBD1	TGTGCCAGCAGCTTAGAAGGGGGCCGGAACACTGAAGCTTTCTTT	CASSLEGGRNTEAFF
TRBV2	TRBJ2-7	NA	TGTGCCAGCAGCGGGGGCGGGAGCGGGGCTAATAAGTACTTC	CASSGGGSGANKYF